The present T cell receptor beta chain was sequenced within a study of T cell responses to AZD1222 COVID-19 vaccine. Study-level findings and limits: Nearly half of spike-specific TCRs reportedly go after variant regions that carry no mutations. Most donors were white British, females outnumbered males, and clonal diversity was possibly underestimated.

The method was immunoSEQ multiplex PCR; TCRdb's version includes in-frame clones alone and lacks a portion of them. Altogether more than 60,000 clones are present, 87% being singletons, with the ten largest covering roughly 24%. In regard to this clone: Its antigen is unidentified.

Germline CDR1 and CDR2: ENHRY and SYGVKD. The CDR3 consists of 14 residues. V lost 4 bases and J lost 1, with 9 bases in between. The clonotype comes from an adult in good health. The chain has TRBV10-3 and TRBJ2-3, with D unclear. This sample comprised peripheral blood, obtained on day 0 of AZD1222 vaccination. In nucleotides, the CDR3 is TGTGCCATCAGTGGAGGTGGGGGCACAGATACGCAGTATTTT. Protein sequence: CAISGGGGTDTQYF.